The clone carrying this T cell receptor (beta chain) was seen many times. The record originates from a study of regulatory T cells in long-lasting Graves disease. The V segment lost 3 bases and the J segment 5 bases; nucleotides outside the gene matches: 6. Germline assignment: CDR1 KGHSH and CDR2 LQKENI. This CDR3 is built from 16 residues. Arm-PCR with iRepertoire HTBI primers amplified the CDR3 regions for these TCR beta libraries. TCRdb re-derived calls from the multiplex PCR reads in MiXCR, one entry per CDR3 protein. Of 200,000 to 250,000 distinct CDR3 sequences listed, roughly 18% are singletons. Time point denoted: newly diagnosed GD, antithyroid drugs for less than 3 months. Construction of the TCR library relied on RNA isolated from PBMCs.

The material was peripheral blood mononuclear cells (PBMCs), obtained at new diagnosis, from a patient treated with antithyroid drugs. The chain recombines TRBV18 with TRBJ2-3; TRBD2 agrees at 12 bases. The clonotype was recovered from a female donor with Graves disease. The CDR3 reads CASSPTSGSQGDTQYF. The DNA for the CDR3 is TGTGCCAGCTCACCGACTAGCGGGAGTCAGGGAGATACGCAGTATTTT.